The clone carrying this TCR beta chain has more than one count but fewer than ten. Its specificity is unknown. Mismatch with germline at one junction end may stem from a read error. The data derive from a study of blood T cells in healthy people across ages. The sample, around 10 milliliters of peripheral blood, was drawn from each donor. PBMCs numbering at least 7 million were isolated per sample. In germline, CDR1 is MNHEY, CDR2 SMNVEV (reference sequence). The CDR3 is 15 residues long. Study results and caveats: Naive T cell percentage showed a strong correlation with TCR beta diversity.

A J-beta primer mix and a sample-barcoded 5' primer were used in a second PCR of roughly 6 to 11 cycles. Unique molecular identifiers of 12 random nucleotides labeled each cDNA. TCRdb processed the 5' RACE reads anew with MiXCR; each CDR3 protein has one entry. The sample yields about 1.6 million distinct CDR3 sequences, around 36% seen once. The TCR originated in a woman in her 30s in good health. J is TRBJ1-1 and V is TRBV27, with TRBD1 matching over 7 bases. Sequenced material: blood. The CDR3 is CVSGVRGPLNTEAFF. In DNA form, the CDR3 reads TGTGTCAGCGGTGTGAGGGGGCCGTTGAACACTGAAGCTTTCTTT.